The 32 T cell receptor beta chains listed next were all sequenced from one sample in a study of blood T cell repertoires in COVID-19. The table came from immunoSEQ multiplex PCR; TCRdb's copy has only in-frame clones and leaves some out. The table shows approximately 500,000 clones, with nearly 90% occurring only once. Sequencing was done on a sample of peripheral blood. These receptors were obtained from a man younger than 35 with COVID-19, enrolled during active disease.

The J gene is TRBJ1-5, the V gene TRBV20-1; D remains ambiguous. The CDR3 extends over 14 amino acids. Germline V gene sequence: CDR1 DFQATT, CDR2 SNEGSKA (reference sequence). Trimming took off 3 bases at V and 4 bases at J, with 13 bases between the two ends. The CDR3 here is CSASQSRMNQPQHF. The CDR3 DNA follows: TGCAGTGCTAGTCAGTCCAGGATGAATCAGCCCCAGCATTTT.

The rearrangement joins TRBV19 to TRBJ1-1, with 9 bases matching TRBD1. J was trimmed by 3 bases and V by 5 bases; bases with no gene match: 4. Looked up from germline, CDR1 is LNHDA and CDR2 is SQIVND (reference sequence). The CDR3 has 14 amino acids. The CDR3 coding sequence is TGTGCCAGTAGTGACAGGGGGTCTTACACTGAAGCTTTCTTT. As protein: CASSDRGSYTEAFF.

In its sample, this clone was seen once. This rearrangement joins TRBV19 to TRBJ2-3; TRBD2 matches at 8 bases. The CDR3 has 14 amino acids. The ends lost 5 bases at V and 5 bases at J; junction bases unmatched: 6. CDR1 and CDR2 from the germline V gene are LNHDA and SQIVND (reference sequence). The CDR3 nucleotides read TGTGCCAGTAGTGCCTCGGGGGGGCGAGATACGCAGTATTTT. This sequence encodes CASSASGGRDTQYF.

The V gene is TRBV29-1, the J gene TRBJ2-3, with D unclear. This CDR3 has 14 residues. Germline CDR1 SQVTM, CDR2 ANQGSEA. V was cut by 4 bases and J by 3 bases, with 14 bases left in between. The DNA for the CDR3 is TGCAGCGTTGGGCCGCGATTGAGGACAGATACGCAGTATTTT. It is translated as CSVGPRLRTDTQYF.

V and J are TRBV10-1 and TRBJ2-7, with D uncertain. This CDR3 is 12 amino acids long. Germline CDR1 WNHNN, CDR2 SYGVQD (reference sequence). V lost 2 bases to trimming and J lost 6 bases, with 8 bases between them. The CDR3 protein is CASSETSLEQYF. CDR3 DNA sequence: TGCGCCAGCAGTGAGACGAGTCTCGAGCAGTACTTC.

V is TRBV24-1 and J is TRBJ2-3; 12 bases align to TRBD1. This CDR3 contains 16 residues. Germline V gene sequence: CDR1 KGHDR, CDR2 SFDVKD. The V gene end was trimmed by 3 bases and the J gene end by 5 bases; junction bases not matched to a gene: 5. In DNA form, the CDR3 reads TGTGCCACCAGTGATCCCGGGACAGGGGGCATAGATACGCAGTATTTT. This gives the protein CATSDPGTGGIDTQYF.

The CDR3 here is CASSPRDRDNSPLHF. The DNA of the CDR3 is TGTGCCAGCAGTCCCCGGGACAGGGACAATTCACCCCTCCACTTT. The V gene is TRBV6-6, the J gene TRBJ1-6, with 9 nucleotides matching TRBD1. This CDR3 region has 15 residues. The germline V gene encodes CDR1 MNHNY and CDR2 SVGAGI (reference sequence). V lost 5 bases, J lost 7 bases, and 6 bases stayed unmatched.

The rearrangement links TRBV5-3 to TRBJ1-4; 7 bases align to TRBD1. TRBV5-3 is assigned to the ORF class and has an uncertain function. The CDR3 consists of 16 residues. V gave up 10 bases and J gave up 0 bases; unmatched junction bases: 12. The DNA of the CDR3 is TGTGCCGGACAGGACGTACAACCTGCAACTAATGAAAAACTGTTTTTT. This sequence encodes CAGQDVQPATNEKLFF.

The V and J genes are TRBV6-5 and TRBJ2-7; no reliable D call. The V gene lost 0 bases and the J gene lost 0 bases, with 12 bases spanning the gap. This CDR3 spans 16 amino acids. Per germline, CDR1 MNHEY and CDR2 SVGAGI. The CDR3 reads CASSYSNHPGSYEQYF. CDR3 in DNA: TGTGCCAGCAGTTACTCGAATCACCCGGGCTCCTACGAGCAGTACTTC.

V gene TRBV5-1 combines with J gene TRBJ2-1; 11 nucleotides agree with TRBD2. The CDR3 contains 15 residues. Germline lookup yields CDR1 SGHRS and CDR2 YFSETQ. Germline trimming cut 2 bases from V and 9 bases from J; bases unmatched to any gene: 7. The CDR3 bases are TGCGCCAGCAGCTTATCAACTAGCGGGAGAGGTGAGCAGTTCTTC. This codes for CASSLSTSGRGEQFF.

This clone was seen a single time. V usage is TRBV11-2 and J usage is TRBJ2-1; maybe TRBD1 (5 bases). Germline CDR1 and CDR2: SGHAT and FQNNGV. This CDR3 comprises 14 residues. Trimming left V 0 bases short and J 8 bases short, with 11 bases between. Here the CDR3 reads CASSLEYRPHEQFF. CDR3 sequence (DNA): TGTGCCAGCAGCTTAGAATACAGGCCGCATGAGCAGTTCTTC. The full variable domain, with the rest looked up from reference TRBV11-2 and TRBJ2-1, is EAGVAQSPRYKIIEKRQSVAFWCNPISGHATLYWYQQILGQGPKLLIQFQNNGVVDDSQLPKDRFSAERLKGVDSTLKIQPAKLEDSAVYLCASSLEYRPHEQFFGPGTRLTVL.

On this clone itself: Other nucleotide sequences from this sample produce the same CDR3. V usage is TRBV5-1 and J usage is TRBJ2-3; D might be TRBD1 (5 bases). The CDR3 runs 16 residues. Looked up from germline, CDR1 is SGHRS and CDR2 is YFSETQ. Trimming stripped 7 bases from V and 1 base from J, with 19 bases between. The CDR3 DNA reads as TGCGCCAGCTCTCCCTTGGGGCAGGGCGGCACAGATACGCAGTATTTT. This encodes CASSPLGQGGTDTQYF.

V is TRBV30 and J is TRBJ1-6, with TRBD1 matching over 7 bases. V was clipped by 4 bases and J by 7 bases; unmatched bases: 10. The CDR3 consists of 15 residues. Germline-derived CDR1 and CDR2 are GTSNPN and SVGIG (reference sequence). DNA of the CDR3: TGTGCCTGGAAGGGGGCGCGAGTTGGAAATTCACCCCTCCACTTT. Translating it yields CAWKGARVGNSPLHF.

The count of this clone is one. CDR3 sequence reads: CATSDFPTSENLYNEQFF. The CDR3 coding sequence is TGTGCCACCAGTGATTTTCCGACTAGCGAGAATCTCTACAATGAGCAGTTCTTC. This chain joins TRBV24-1 and TRBJ2-1, with 8 bases matching TRBD2. J lost 3 bases, V lost 1 base, and 10 bases had no gene match. The CDR3 consists of 18 residues. Germline V gene lookup returns CDR1 KGHDR and CDR2 SFDVKD.

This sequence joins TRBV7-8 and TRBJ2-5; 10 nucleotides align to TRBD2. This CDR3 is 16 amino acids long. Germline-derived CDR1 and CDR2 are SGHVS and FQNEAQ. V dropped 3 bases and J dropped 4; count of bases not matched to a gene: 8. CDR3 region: CASSFLASGSPETQYF. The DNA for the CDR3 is TGTGCCAGCAGCTTTCTGGCTAGCGGGAGTCCAGAGACCCAGTACTTC.

The DNA of the CDR3 is TGCAGCGGGGGAGGGGGAACGGAGGAAAAACTGTTTTTT. It codes for CSGGGGTEEKLFF. V usage is TRBV29-1 and J usage is TRBJ1-4; D is possibly TRBD1 (6 bases). In germline, CDR1 is SQVTM, CDR2 ANQGSEA. V was shortened by 7 bases and J by 8 bases, with 17 bases between the two germline ends. The CDR3 sequence is 13 residues long.

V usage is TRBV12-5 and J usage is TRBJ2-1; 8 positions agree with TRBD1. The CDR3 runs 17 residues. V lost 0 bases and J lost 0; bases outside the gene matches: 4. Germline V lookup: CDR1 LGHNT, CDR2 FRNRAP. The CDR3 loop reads CASGLVLDRVSYNEQFF. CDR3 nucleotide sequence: TGTGCTAGTGGTTTGGTATTGGACAGGGTCTCCTACAATGAGCAGTTCTTC.

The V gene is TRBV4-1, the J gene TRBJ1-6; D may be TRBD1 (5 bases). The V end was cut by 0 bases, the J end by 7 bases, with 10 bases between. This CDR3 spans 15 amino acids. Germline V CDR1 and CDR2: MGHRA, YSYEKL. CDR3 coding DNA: TGCGCCAGCAGCCAAGATGACAGTTTGAATTCACCCCTCCACTTT. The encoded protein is CASSQDDSLNSPLHF.

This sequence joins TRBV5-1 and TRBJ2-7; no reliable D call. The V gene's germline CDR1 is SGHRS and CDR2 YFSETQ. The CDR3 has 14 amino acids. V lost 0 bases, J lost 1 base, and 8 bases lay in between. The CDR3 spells CASSLAGRSYEQYF. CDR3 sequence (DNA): TGCGCCAGCAGCTTGGCAGGAAGGTCCTACGAGCAGTACTTC.

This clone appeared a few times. DNA for the CDR3: TGTGCCAGCAGTCCCCAAGGACAGAACACTGAAGCTTTCTTT. It codes for CASSPQGQNTEAFF. V and J are TRBV2 and TRBJ1-1, with a tentative D call TRBD1 (5 bases). CDR1 SNHLY and CDR2 FYNNEI come from the germline V gene. The V end lost 5 bases, the J end lost 1 base, and 11 bases lay between the germline ends. The CDR3 is 14 residues long. The complete variable domain, with remaining parts taken from reference TRBV2 and TRBJ1-1, reads EPEVTQTPSHQVTQMGQEVILRCVPISNHLYFYWYRQILGQKVEFLVSFYNNEISEKSEIFDDQFSVERPDGSNFTLKIRSTKLEDSAMYFCASSPQGQNTEAFFGQGTRLTVV.

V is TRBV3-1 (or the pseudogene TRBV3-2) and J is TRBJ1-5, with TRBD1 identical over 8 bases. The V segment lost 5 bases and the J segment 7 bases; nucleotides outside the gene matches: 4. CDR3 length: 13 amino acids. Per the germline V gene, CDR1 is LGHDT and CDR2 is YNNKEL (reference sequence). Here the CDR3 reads CASSDRGLQPQHF. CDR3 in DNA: TGTGCCAGCAGCGACAGGGGATTACAGCCCCAGCATTTT.

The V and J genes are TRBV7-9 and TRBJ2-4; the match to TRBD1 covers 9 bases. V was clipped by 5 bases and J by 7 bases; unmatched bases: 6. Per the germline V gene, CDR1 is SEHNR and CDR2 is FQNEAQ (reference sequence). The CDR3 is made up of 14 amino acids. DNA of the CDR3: TGTGCCAGCAGCATGCCGGGACAGGGTAACATTCAGTACTTC. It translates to CASSMPGQGNIQYF.

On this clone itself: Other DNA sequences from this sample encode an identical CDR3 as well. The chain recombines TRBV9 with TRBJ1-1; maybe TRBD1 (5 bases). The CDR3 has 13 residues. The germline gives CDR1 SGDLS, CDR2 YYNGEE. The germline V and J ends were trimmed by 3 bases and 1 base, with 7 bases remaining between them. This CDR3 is CASSATGNTEAFF. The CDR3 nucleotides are TGTGCCAGCAGCGCTACAGGGAACACTGAAGCTTTCTTT.

The CDR3 bases are TGTGCCAGCTTGGACAGCTCCTACAATGAGCAGTTCTTC. Residues: CASLDSSYNEQFF. This sequence joins TRBV28 and TRBJ2-1; D might be TRBD1 (6 bases). Germline V CDR1 and CDR2: MDHEN, SYDVKM. Trimming left V 8 bases short and J 0 bases short, with 8 bases between. This CDR3 is built from 13 residues.

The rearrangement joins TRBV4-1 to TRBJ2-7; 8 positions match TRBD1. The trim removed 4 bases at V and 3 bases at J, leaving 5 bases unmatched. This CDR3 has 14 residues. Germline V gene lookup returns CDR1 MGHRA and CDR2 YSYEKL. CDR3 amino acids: CASSPNGQGYEQYF. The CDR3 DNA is TGCGCCAGCAGCCCGAACGGACAGGGCTACGAGCAGTACTTC.

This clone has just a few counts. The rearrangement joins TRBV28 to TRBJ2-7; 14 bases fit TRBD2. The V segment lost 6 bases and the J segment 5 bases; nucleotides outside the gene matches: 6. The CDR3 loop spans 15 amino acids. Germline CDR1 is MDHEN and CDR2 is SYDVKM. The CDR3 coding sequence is TGTGCCAGCAGATCGCCGGGACTAGCGGGAGACGAGCAGTACTTC. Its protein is CASRSPGLAGDEQYF.

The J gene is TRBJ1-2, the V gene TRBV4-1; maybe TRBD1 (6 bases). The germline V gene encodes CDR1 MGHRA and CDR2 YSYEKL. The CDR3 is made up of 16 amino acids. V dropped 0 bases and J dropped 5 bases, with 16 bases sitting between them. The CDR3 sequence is CASSQDFTGTRYGYTF. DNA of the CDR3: TGCGCCAGCAGCCAAGATTTTACAGGGACACGGTATGGCTACACCTTC.

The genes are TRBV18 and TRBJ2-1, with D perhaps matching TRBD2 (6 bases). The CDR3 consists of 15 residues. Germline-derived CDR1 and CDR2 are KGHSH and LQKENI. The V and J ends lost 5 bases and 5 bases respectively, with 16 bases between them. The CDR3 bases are TGTGCCAGCTCAAAGCGATTAGCGGAAAACAATGAGCAGTTCTTC. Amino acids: CASSKRLAENNEQFF.

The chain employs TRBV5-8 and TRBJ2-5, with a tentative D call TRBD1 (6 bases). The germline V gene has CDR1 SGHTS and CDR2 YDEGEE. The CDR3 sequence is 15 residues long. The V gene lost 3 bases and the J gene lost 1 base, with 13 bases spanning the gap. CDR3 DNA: TGTGCCAGCAGCTGGCCGACAGGTCCCCAAGAGACCCAGTACTTC. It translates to CASSWPTGPQETQYF.

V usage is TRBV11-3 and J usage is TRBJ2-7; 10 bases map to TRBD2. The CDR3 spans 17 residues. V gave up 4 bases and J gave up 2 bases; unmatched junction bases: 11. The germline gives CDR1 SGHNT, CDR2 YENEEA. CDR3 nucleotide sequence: TGTGCCAGCAGCTCCCCCACCCGACTAGCGGGCACCTACGAGCAGTACTTC. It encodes CASSSPTRLAGTYEQYF.

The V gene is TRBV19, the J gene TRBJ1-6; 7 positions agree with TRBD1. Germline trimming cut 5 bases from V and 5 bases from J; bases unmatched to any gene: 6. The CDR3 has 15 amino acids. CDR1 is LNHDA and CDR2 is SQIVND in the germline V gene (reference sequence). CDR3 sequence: CASSAWTGHNSPLHF. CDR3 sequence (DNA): TGTGCCAGTAGTGCCTGGACAGGCCATAATTCACCCCTCCACTTT.

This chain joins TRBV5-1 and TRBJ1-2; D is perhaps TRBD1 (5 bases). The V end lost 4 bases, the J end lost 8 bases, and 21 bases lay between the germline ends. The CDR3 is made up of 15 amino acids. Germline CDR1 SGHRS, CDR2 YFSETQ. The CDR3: CASSATGLGSQGYTF. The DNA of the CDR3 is TGCGCCAGCAGCGCTACAGGTCTCGGAAGCCAGGGCTACACCTTC.